This T cell receptor (beta chain) was identified during a study of T-cell reconstitution after alpha-beta-depleted transplantation in children. Germline V lookup: CDR1 SGHTA, CDR2 FQGNSA. With V trimmed by 5 bases and J by 4 bases, 2 bases remained unmatched. CDR3 size: 13 residues. This clonotype appeared many times. Its specificity is unknown. TCRbeta library preparation incorporated unique molecular identifiers. Each CDR3 protein is one row after TCRdb ran MiXCR on the PCR reads. The sample includes under 300,000 distinct CDR3 sequences, about 9.9% seen only once; the top ten take less than 25%. Regarding the study as a whole: Several hundred expanded graft clones reportedly were the source of alpha-beta T cells about two months after transplant.

The sequences come from peripheral blood, collected 180 days after TCRalphabeta/CD19-depleted stem cell transplant. This TCR was recovered from a male patient aged 2 to 9 who had a stem cell transplant for chronic granulomatous disease, so the T cells may come from the graft donor. J is TRBJ2-3 and V is TRBV7-2, with TRBD1 matching over 8 bases. The CDR3 sequence is CASSKDRADTQYF. In DNA form, the CDR3 reads TGTGCCAGCAGCAAGGACAGGGCAGATACGCAGTATTTT.